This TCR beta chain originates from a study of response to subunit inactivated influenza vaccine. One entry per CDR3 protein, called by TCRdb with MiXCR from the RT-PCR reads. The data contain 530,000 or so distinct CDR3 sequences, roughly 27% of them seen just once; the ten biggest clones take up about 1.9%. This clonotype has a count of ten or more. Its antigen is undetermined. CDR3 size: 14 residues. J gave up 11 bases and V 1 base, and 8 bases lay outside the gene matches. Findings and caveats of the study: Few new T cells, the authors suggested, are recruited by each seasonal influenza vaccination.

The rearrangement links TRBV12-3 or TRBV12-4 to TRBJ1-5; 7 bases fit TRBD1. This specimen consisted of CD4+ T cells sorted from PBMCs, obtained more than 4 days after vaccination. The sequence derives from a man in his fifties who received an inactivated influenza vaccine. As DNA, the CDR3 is TGTGCCAGCAGTTTAGGGACGTCCCAGGGGGCCCAGCATTTT. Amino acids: CASSLGTSQGAQHF.